This T cell receptor beta chain emerged from a study of blood T cell repertoires in COVID-19. Whole-study context: Samples came from the United States, Italy and Spain, spanning acute and convalescent COVID-19. Sources were T cells, B-cell-depleted T cells, or PBMCs; the material itself was cDNA or gDNA.

Germline V CDR1 and CDR2: MNHEY, SMNVEV (reference sequence). This CDR3 has 14 residues. With 3 bases clipped from V and 6 bases from J, the junction kept 4 bases outside the gene matches. Original processing methods: Estimation of nucleated cell counts was performed using reference gene primer amplification. Profiled with immunoSEQ multiplex PCR; TCRdb holds only in-frame clones, not every one. For V, J and clone size, that table is used; D and trimming come from the DNA. In the table there are 60,000 to 85,000 clones, approximately 81% of which are singletons. This TCR derives from a woman aged 60-70 years with acute or convalescent COVID-19. This chain joins TRBV27 and TRBJ2-1; 8 nucleotides agree with TRBD2. Material for sequencing was peripheral blood. The CDR3 nucleotides are TGTGCCAGCAGTTTGAGGACTAGCAGCAATGAGCAGTTCTTC. Translation gives CASSLRTSSNEQFF.